The clone carrying this T cell receptor beta chain was recorded once. Its antigen is as yet unknown. These data belong to a study of a mutant IDH1 vaccine in newly diagnosed glioma. Sequencing was performed with immunoSEQ multiplex PCR; in TCRdb, only in-frame clones are kept and a portion is missing. The table lists approximately 79,000 clones, approximately 89% of them singletons. The CDR3 is 11 amino acids. V gave up 5 bases and J gave up 2 bases, with 2 bases separating them. In germline, CDR1 is SEHNR, CDR2 FQNEAQ (reference sequence). Time point denoted: week 23, last vaccination. Doses consisted of 300 ug of mutant IDH1 20-mer peptide each, paired with topical imiquimod.

The chain recombines TRBV7-9 with TRBJ2-3; D is ambiguous. This sample comprised PBMCs, obtained from a glioma patient whose treatment included an IDH1 peptide vaccine. The sequence derives from a woman in her forties or fifties with glioma. CDR3 region: CASSHTDTQYF. The DNA of the CDR3 is TGTGCCAGCAGCCACACAGATACGCAGTATTTT. The full variable domain, rest sourced from reference TRBV7-9 and TRBJ2-3, is DTGVSQNPRHKITKRGQNVTFRCDPISEHNRLYWYRQTLGQGPEFLTYFQNEAQLEKSRLLSDRFSAERPKGSFSTLEIQRTEQGDSAMYLCASSHTDTQYFGPGTRLTVL.